These 32 T cell receptor beta chains share one sample of origin, sequenced in a study of technical replicates of blood from several donors (dated by TCRdb to the late 2010s). Library prep was done by the immunoSEQ multiplex PCR assay. The source is immuneACCESS, and TCRdb retained only in-frame sequences with V and J called. Part of the clones is not carried over; for the studies checked, unresolved V genes explain less than half of this, and the remainder is unexplained. The sample table contains 65,000 to 75,000 clones; only one count was recorded for approximately 86% of them. Of the sample, approximately 5.4% is held by the ten largest clones. The sequenced sample was PBMCs. These receptors all stem from a human donor in good health. Some clones in this sample may be carry-over from other donors' samples.

This sequence joins TRBV11-1 and TRBJ2-2; the D gene is possibly TRBD2 (6 bases). Per the germline V gene, CDR1 is SGHAT and CDR2 is FQDESV (reference sequence). The CDR3 is 17 amino acids. V lost 3 bases and J lost 5, with 19 bases in between. The CDR3 region is CASSLRQRWRDTGELFF. For the CDR3, the DNA is TGTGCCAGCAGCTTGAGGCAGAGATGGAGGGATACCGGGGAGCTGTTTTTT.

This clone was detected only once. The rearrangement uses TRBV4-3 and TRBJ2-7; a weak D match, TRBD2 (5 bases). Germline-derived CDR1 and CDR2 are LGHNA and YSLEER. The CDR3 is 16 residues long. With 0 bases removed from V and 0 bases from J, the gap between germline ends came to 12 bases. In nucleotides, the CDR3 is TGCGCCAGCAGCCAAGATCGTTTGGCGGGCTCCTACGAGCAGTACTTC. Translating it yields CASSQDRLAGSYEQYF.

The chain has TRBV7-3 and TRBJ2-1; 9 bases match TRBD2. Germline assignment: CDR1 SGHTA and CDR2 FQGTGA. V lost 5 bases and J lost 6; bases outside the gene matches: 8. The CDR3 spans 15 residues. This CDR3 reads CASSALSGGPNEQFF. In DNA form, the CDR3 reads TGTGCCAGCAGCGCCCTCAGCGGGGGGCCCAATGAGCAGTTCTTC.

This clone was picked up a small number of times. The chain combines TRBV4-3 with TRBJ2-7; D uncertain. V lost 2 bases and J lost 0, with 8 bases in between. The CDR3 spans 14 residues. The germline V gene has CDR1 LGHNA and CDR2 YSLEER. CDR3 DNA: TGCGCCAGCAGCCAAACCCTGGCCTCCTACGAGCAGTACTTC. Encoded protein: CASSQTLASYEQYF.

This sequence joins TRBV10-3 and TRBJ2-7; no clear D. The CDR3 is 11 amino acids. CDR1 is ENHRY, CDR2 SYGVKD, per germline. V was pared by 3 bases and J by 2 bases, with 2 bases between. The CDR3: CAISDTYEQYF. The CDR3 DNA is TGTGCCATCAGTGACACCTACGAGCAGTACTTC.

This clone was seen once. The chain recombines TRBV4-1 with TRBJ2-1, with TRBD2 identical over 8 bases. V lost 6 bases to trimming and J lost 9 bases; unmatched junction nucleotides: 19. CDR3 size: 17 residues. The V gene's germline CDR1 is MGHRA and CDR2 YSYEKL. The CDR3 DNA is TGCGCCAGCAGTTACGACTGGAGCGGGGGTGATTTGGGTGAGCAGTTCTTC. Encoded protein: CASSYDWSGGDLGEQFF.

J is TRBJ1-5 and V is TRBV4-1; D call uncertain. In germline, CDR1 is MGHRA, CDR2 YSYEKL. This CDR3 spans 15 amino acids. With 0 bases removed from V and 6 bases from J, the gap between germline ends came to 12 bases. The CDR3 reads CASSQDGGKGQPQHF. The CDR3 DNA follows: TGCGCCAGCAGCCAAGATGGCGGGAAGGGTCAGCCCCAGCATTTT.

In its sample, this clone was seen once. V and J are TRBV19 and TRBJ2-7; weak D call: TRBD2 (6 bases). Germline CDR1 reads LNHDA; CDR2 reads SQIVND (reference sequence). This CDR3 comprises 12 residues. V was pared by 9 bases and J by 2 bases, with 11 bases between. The CDR3 region is CASSSVTYEQYF. The CDR3, as DNA: TGTGCCAGCTCTAGCGTTACCTACGAGCAGTACTTC.

This sequence joins TRBV11-3 and TRBJ1-1; D is uncertain. Per germline, CDR1 SGHNT and CDR2 YENEEA. This CDR3 comprises 14 residues. V lost 0 bases to trimming and J lost 6 bases, with 11 bases between them. In DNA form, the CDR3 reads TGTGCCAGCAGCTTAGAGCCGGGGAGCTCTGAAGCTTTCTTT. It specifies CASSLEPGSSEAFF.

This rearrangement joins TRBV6-5 to TRBJ1-1; 7 bases fit TRBD1. Germline-derived CDR1 and CDR2 are MNHEY and SVGAGI. The V and J ends lost 0 bases and 3 bases, in that order; junction bases with no gene match: 4. This CDR3 region has 15 residues. In DNA, the CDR3 is TGTGCCAGCAGTTACTCGAGTCAGGGGGACACTGAAGCTTTCTTT. Amino acid sequence: CASSYSSQGDTEAFF.

This chain connects TRBV11-2 to TRBJ2-3, with 10 bases fitting TRBD2. V was pared by 6 bases and J by 1 base, with 4 bases of the junction left unmatched. CDR3 length: 15 amino acids. Germline CDR1 and CDR2: SGHAT and FQNNGV. CDR3 DNA: TGTGCCAGCAGTACCCTAGCGGGGGGCACAGATACGCAGTATTTT. Encoded protein: CASSTLAGGTDTQYF.

The chain carries TRBV19 and TRBJ1-1; 7 bases are shared with TRBD1. This CDR3 is built from 13 residues. With V trimmed by 6 bases and J by 4 bases, 5 bases remained unmatched. Germline V gene lookup returns CDR1 LNHDA and CDR2 SQIVND (reference sequence). The CDR3 DNA is TGTGCCAGTAGGGCAGGGGGACCCACTGAAGCTTTCTTT. It specifies CASRAGGPTEAFF.

The V and J genes are TRBV4-1 and TRBJ1-3; the D is unclear. The germline V gene encodes CDR1 MGHRA and CDR2 YSYEKL. CDR3 size: 18 residues. V was clipped by 2 bases and J by 2 bases, with 19 bases between them. CDR3 DNA: TGCGCCAGCAGCCAATTCTGGAGTCCTGTACTGGCTGGAAACACCATATATTTT. Encoded protein: CASSQFWSPVLAGNTIYF.

The J gene is TRBJ1-2, the V gene TRBV18; 8 bases align to TRBD1. The CDR3 runs to 14 residues. Unmatched junction bases numbered 5, after V lost 2 bases and J lost 6 bases. Germline V lookup: CDR1 KGHSH, CDR2 LQKENI. This CDR3 reads CASSPEQGGNGYTF. In nucleotides, the CDR3 is TGTGCCAGCTCACCAGAACAGGGGGGAAATGGCTACACCTTC.

This clone was seen once. This sequence joins TRBV7-9 and TRBJ1-6; 7 bases align to TRBD1. The CDR3 consists of 14 residues. With V trimmed by 7 bases and J by 7 bases, 7 bases remained unmatched. Germline-derived CDR1 and CDR2 are SEHNR and FQNEAQ (reference sequence). The CDR3 loop reads CASTYGTANSPLHF. The CDR3 nucleotides are TGTGCCAGCACCTACGGGACAGCCAATTCACCCCTCCACTTT.

V is TRBV2 and J is TRBJ1-5; D perhaps matches TRBD1 (5 bases). V was shortened by 2 bases and J by 4 bases, with 12 bases between the two germline ends. The germline gives CDR1 SNHLY, CDR2 FYNNEI. There are 15 residues in the CDR3. The CDR3 DNA sequence: TGTGCCAGCAGTGAACCCACAGGCAGGAATCAGCCCCAGCATTTT. Its translation is CASSEPTGRNQPQHF. The entire variable domain, with the rest obtained from reference TRBV2 and TRBJ1-5, is as follows: EPEVTQTPSHQVTQMGQEVILRCVPISNHLYFYWYRQILGQKVEFLVSFYNNEISEKSEIFDDQFSVERPDGSNFTLKIRSTKLEDSAMYFCASSEPTGRNQPQHFGDGTRLSIL.

This clone was recorded only once. The V gene is TRBV7-9, the J gene TRBJ2-7; D remains ambiguous. CDR3 length equals 14 residues. V gave up 2 bases and J gave up 3 bases, with 11 bases separating them. Germline V gene data show CDR1 as SEHNR and CDR2 as FQNEAQ (reference sequence). The CDR3 is CASSLQAGHYEQYF. The CDR3 DNA reads TGTGCCAGCAGCTTACAGGCAGGCCACTACGAGCAGTACTTC.

The rearrangement links TRBV6-5 to TRBJ1-2; D not certain. This CDR3 contains 14 residues. The V and J ends lost 4 bases and 0 bases respectively, with 9 bases between them. CDR1 MNHEY and CDR2 SVGAGI come from the germline V gene. The CDR3 DNA is TGTGCCAGCAGTTTCTCCGCAGCTAACTATGGCTACACCTTC. This gives the protein CASSFSAANYGYTF.

The V and J genes are TRBV4-1 and TRBJ2-5; perhaps TRBD2 as D (5 bases). Germline V gene lookup returns CDR1 MGHRA and CDR2 YSYEKL. CDR3 length: 14 residues. Trimming stripped 0 bases from V and 1 base from J, with 6 bases between. The CDR3: CASSQEGAQETQYF. The CDR3 bases are TGCGCCAGCAGCCAAGAGGGAGCCCAAGAGACCCAGTACTTC.

The V gene is TRBV7-8, the J gene TRBJ2-7; D possibly corresponds to TRBD1 (6 bases). The CDR3 contains 16 residues. Trimming stripped 5 bases from V and 4 bases from J, with 21 bases between. CDR1 is SGHVS, CDR2 FQNEAQ, per germline. Here the CDR3 reads CASSGPPDRILYEQYF. The CDR3 bases are TGTGCCAGCAGCGGCCCCCCTGACAGGATATTATACGAGCAGTACTTC.

The chain has TRBV9 and TRBJ2-2, with D perhaps matching TRBD2 (5 bases). The CDR3 consists of 15 residues. Deletions cut 0 bases from V and 8 bases from J, with 14 bases between. Germline CDR1 is SGDLS and CDR2 is YYNGEE. The CDR3 sequence: CASSVAVQSGGELFF. Written as DNA, the CDR3 is TGTGCCAGCAGCGTAGCTGTCCAGTCGGGGGGGGAGCTGTTTTTT.

This clone has at least ten counts. The chain has TRBV4-1 and TRBJ1-2; weak D call: TRBD1 (6 bases). This CDR3 has 14 residues. V shed 3 bases and J shed 2 bases, with 10 bases lying between them. Germline V lookup: CDR1 MGHRA, CDR2 YSYEKL. In DNA form, the CDR3 reads TGCGCCAGCAGCCACCGGACAGTAAACTATGGCTACACCTTC. Translated, it gives CASSHRTVNYGYTF.

The chain carries TRBV5-4 and TRBJ2-7, with 8 bases matching TRBD2. CDR3 size: 16 residues. V was pared by 0 bases and J by 5 bases, with 10 bases of the junction left unmatched. CDR1 is SGHNT, CDR2 YYREEE, per germline (reference sequence). The CDR3 DNA reads TGTGCCAGCAGCTTGGATTTTTCGGGGGGGTACGACGAGCAGTACTTC. It translates to CASSLDFSGGYDEQYF.

This sequence joins TRBV19 and TRBJ2-7; possible D gene TRBD1, 6 bases. V was shortened by 4 bases and J by 5 bases, with 21 bases between the two germline ends. Germline CDR1 is LNHDA and CDR2 is SQIVND (reference sequence). CDR3 length: 16 residues. CDR3 protein: CASSSRFRGAVHEQYF. As DNA, the CDR3 is TGTGCCAGTAGTAGCCGCTTCAGGGGCGCGGTCCACGAGCAGTACTTC.

Written as DNA, the CDR3 is TGTGCCATCAGTGAATCCTTGGCGGGGGGGATTCAGCCCCAGCATTTT. This translates into CAISESLAGGIQPQHF. This chain connects TRBV10-3 to TRBJ1-5; D is perhaps TRBD1 (5 bases). The CDR3 length is 16 residues. Per the germline V gene, CDR1 is ENHRY and CDR2 is SYGVKD. V dropped 3 bases and J dropped 6 bases, with 18 bases sitting between them.

The chain combines TRBV11-3 with TRBJ2-3; the match to TRBD2 covers 8 bases. J gave up 2 bases and V 5 bases, and 6 bases lay outside the gene matches. The CDR3 is made up of 15 amino acids. Germline values: CDR1 SGHNT, CDR2 YENEEA. CDR3 residues: CASSRGGLDTDTQYF. CDR3 DNA: TGTGCCAGCAGCCGGGGGGGACTAGACACAGATACGCAGTATTTT.

The rearrangement uses TRBV14 and TRBJ2-4, with TRBD1 as a possible D gene (5 bases). CDR3 length: 12 residues. The germline CDR1 and CDR2 sequences are SGHDN and FVKESK. V lost 2 bases to trimming and J lost 13 bases, with 12 bases between them. The CDR3 region is CASSQTRGRQYF. The CDR3 DNA follows: TGTGCCAGCAGCCAAACAAGGGGCAGGCAGTACTTC. The full variable domain, rest sourced from reference TRBV14 and TRBJ2-4, is EAGVTQFPSHSVIEKGQTVTLRCDPISGHDNLYWYRRVMGKEIKFLLHFVKESKQDESGMPNNRFLAERTGGTYSTLKVQPAELEDSGVYFCASSQTRGRQYFGAGTRLSVL.

J is TRBJ2-1 and V is TRBV7-3, with 7 bases identical to TRBD2. Germline-derived CDR1 and CDR2 are SGHTA and FQGTGA. CDR3 size: 16 residues. With V trimmed by 4 bases and J by 6 bases, 12 bases remained unmatched. CDR3 sequence reads: CASSSSLGGRVNEQFF. The CDR3 region has the DNA TGTGCCAGCAGCTCCTCCTTGGGCGGGAGAGTCAATGAGCAGTTCTTC.

The rearrangement joins TRBV10-3 to TRBJ2-7; D remains unclear. CDR3 size: 14 residues. Germline lookup yields CDR1 ENHRY and CDR2 SYGVKD. V was cut by 0 bases and J by 2 bases, with 8 bases left in between. CDR3 in amino acids: CAISESGSTYEQYF. For the CDR3, the DNA is TGTGCCATCAGTGAGTCTGGTAGCACCTACGAGCAGTACTTC.

The V and J genes are TRBV4-2 and TRBJ2-1; 12 positions agree with TRBD2. The CDR3 covers 15 residues. Trimming cost V 1 base and J 8 bases; bases outside gene matches: 3. The germline CDR1 and CDR2 sequences are LGHNA and YNFKEQ. The CDR3 DNA reads TGTGCCAGCAGCCAAGGACTAGCGGGGGCCTATGAGCAGTTCTTC. It codes for CASSQGLAGAYEQFF.

V and J are TRBV6-5 and TRBJ2-3; D ambiguous. The V gene lost 4 bases and the J gene lost 6 bases, with 14 bases spanning the gap. CDR1 is MNHEY and CDR2 is SVGAGI in the germline V gene. The CDR3 has 14 residues. In nucleotides, the CDR3 is TGTGCCAGCAGTTCAATGGTGGGCTTCGATACGCAGTATTTT. Protein: CASSSMVGFDTQYF.

The DNA of the CDR3 is TGTGCCAGCAGCCAAGATTCCCTGCCCCGGGACAGCATTCTATCTAGCACAGATACGCAGTATTTT. It codes for CASSQDSLPRDSILSSTDTQYF. The chain couples TRBV4-2 to TRBJ2-3; 7 bases fit TRBD1. V shed 0 bases and J 0 bases; nucleotides not matched to a gene: 21. The CDR3 sequence is 22 residues long. The germline V gene has CDR1 LGHNA and CDR2 YNFKEQ.